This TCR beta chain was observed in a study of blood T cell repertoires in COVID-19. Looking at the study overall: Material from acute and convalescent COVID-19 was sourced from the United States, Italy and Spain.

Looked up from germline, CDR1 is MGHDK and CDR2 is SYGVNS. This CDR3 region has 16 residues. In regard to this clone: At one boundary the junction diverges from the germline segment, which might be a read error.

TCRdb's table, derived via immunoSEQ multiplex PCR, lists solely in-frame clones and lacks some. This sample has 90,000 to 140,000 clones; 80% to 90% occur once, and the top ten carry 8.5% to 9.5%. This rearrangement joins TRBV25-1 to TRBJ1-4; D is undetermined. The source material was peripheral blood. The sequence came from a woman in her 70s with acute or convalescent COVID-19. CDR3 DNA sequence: TGTGTCAGCAGTGGTTTCGTAGGAGCAGCTAATGAAAAACTGTTTTTT. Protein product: CVSSGFVGAANEKLFF.